These 5 T cell receptor beta chains were sequenced from one sample in a study of T cells expressing NK-cell markers. TCRdb derives one entry per CDR3 protein from the 5' RACE reads, leaving out DNA. This repertoire comprises 450,000 to 600,000 distinct CDR3 sequences; its ten largest clones make up approximately 4%. Sequencing input: blood T cells: a sorted CD56 or NKG2C T cell subset, CD4+ or CD8+ T cells, or bulk PBMC T cells (not recorded which). These receptor sequences come from a young man in good health.

The genes are TRBV7-3 and TRBJ2-1; the D call of TRBD1 rests on TCRdb alone, since no DNA is present to check it. The CDR3 totals 14 residues. Germline values: CDR1 SGHTA, CDR2 FQGTGA. The CDR3 protein is CASSLKDSYNEQFF.

This CDR3 reads CASSPPGVAGGETQYF. V gene TRBV3-1 combines with J gene TRBJ2-5; TCRdb names TRBD2, which stays unverified in the absence of DNA. The germline gives CDR1 LGHDT, CDR2 YNNKEL (reference sequence). The CDR3 sequence is 16 residues long.

The chain links TRBV3-1 to TRBJ2-1; TCRdb names TRBD2, which stays unverified in the absence of DNA. Looked up from germline, CDR1 is LGHDT and CDR2 is YNNKEL (reference sequence). The CDR3 sequence is 18 residues long. CDR3 in amino acids: CASSTGLAGVGEGNEQFF.

V is TRBV6-1 and J is TRBJ1-2; the D call of TRBD1 rests on TCRdb alone, since no DNA is present to check it. The CDR3 has 13 residues. CDR1 and CDR2 (germline): MNHNS, SASEGT. CDR3 sequence reads: CASRHGQVYGYTF.

The chain links TRBV7-2 to TRBJ1-1. The CDR3 spans 16 residues. Germline values: CDR1 SGHTA, CDR2 FQGNSA. The CDR3 sequence is CASSLLGGGLNTEAFF.